This TCR beta chain comes out of a study of beta chain features in type 1 diabetes. Expressed TCRB transcripts were sequenced because the isolated RNA had all been reverse transcribed beforehand. Only in-frame clones appear in the TCRdb table, and some are missing; sequencing was by immunoSEQ multiplex PCR. The sample gives about 220,000 clones, approximately 11% of which show up once; approximately 1.4% is in the top ten. The J segment lost 0 bases and the V segment lost 3 bases, leaving 0 bases of the junction unmatched. The germline CDR1 and CDR2 sequences are SGDLS and YYNGEE. The CDR3 totals 15 residues. In this sample, this clone turned up many times. The sample carries other DNA sequences with the same CDR3.

This chain uses TRBV9 with TRBJ2-1; 10 bases match TRBD2. The TCR originated in a man aged 18 to 29 in good health. Sequencing used central memory CD4+ T cells from blood. In DNA, the CDR3 is TGTGCCAGCAGCGCTAGCGGGAGCTCCTACAATGAGCAGTTCTTC. As protein: CASSASGSSYNEQFF.